Here is one TCR beta chain with its context. The CDR3 covers 15 residues. The germline V gene has CDR1 SGHRS and CDR2 YFSETQ. V shed 4 bases and J 4 bases; nucleotides not matched to a gene: 7. Survey-level TCR beta sequencing used the immunoSEQ assay. Clones were read by immunoSEQ multiplex PCR, and TCRdb kept only the in-frame ones, dropping some. The sample has 68,000 or so clones; 85% to 95% are singletons. V is TRBV5-1 and J is TRBJ2-7; TRBD2 matches 11 bases. This receptor was identified in a man aged 40-50 years with rheumatoid arthritis. Input material: PBMCs. As DNA, the CDR3 is TGCGCCAGCAGCCGGCCGGGACTAGCGGATTACGAGCAGTACTTC. Translating gives CASSRPGLADYEQYF.